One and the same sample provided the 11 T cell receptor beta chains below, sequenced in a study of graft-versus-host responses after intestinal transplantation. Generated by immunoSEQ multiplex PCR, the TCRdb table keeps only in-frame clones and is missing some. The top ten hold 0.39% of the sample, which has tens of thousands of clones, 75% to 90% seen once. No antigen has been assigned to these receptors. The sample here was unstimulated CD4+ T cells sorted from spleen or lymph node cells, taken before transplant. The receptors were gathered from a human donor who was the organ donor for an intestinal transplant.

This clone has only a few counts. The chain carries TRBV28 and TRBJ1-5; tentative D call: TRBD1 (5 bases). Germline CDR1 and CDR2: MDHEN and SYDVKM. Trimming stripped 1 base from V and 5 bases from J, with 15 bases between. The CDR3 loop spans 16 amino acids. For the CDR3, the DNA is TGTGCCAGCAGTTTATTCTATGACAGCTTAGATCAGCCCCAGCATTTT. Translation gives CASSLFYDSLDQPQHF.

CDR3 DNA sequence: TGTGCCTGGGGACAGGGGGTTACTGAAAAACTGTTTTTT. Residues: CAWGQGVTEKLFF. The chain couples TRBV30 to TRBJ1-4; 10 bases align to TRBD1. The germline CDR1 and CDR2 sequences are GTSNPN and SVGIG (reference sequence). J lost 7 bases, V lost 5 bases, and 4 bases had no gene match. This CDR3 has 13 amino acids.

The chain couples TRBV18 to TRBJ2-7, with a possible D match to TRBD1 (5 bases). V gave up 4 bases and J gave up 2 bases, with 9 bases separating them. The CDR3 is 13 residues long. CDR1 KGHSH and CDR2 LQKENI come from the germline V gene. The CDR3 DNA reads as TGTGCCAGCTCACTGGACATAACCTACGAGCAGTACGTC. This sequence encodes CASSLDITYEQYV.

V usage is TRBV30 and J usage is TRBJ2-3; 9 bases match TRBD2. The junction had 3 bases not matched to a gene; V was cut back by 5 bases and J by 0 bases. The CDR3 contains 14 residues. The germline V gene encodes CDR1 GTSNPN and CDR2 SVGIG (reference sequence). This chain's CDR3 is CAWLAGASTDTQYF. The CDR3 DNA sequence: TGTGCCTGGTTAGCGGGGGCTAGCACAGATACGCAGTATTTT. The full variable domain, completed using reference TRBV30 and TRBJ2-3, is SQTIHQWPATLVQPVGSPLSLECTVEGTSNPNLYWYRQAAGRGLQLLFYSVGIGQISSEVPQNLSASRPQDRQFILSSKKLLLSDSGFYLCAWLAGASTDTQYFGPGTRLTVL.

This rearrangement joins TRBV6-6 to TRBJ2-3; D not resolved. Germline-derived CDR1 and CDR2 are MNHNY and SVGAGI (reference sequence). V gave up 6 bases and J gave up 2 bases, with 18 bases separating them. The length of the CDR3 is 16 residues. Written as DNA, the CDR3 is TGTGCCAGCAGGTATGGGCAAGCCAGTTCCACAGATACGCAGTATTTT. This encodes CASRYGQASSTDTQYF.

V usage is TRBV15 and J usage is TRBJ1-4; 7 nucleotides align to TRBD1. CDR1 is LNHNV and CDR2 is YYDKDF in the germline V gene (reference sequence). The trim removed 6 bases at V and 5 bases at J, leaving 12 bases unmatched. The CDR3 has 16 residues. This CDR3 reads CATRSIGQEVNEKLFF. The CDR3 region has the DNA TGTGCCACCAGGTCGATCGGACAGGAGGTCAATGAAAAACTGTTTTTT.

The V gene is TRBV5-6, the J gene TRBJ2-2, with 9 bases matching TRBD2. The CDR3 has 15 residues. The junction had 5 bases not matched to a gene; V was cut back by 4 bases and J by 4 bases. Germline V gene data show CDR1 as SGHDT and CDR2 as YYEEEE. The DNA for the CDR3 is TGTGCCAGCAGCCGTCCAGCGGGGGGCACCGGGGAGCTGTTTTTT. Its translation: CASSRPAGGTGELFF. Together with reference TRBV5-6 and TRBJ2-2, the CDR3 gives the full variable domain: DAGVTQSPTHLIKTRGQQVTLRCSPKSGHDTVSWYQQALGQGPQFIFQYYEEEERQRGNFPDRFSGHQFPNYSSELNVNALLLGDSALYLCASSRPAGGTGELFFGEGSRLTVL.

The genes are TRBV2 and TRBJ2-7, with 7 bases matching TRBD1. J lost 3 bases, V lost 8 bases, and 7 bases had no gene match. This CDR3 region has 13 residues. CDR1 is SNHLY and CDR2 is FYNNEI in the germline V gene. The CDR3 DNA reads TGTGCCAGCGGACGGACAGGAGGCTACGAGCAGTACGTC. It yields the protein CASGRTGGYEQYV.

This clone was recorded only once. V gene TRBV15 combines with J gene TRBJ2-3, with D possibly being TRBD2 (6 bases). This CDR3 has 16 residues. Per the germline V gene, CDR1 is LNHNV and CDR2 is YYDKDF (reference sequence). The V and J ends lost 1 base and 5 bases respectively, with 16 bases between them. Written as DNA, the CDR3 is TGTGCCACCAGCAGAGCGGGGGAAAGGCCGGGAGATACGCAGTATTTT. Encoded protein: CATSRAGERPGDTQYF.

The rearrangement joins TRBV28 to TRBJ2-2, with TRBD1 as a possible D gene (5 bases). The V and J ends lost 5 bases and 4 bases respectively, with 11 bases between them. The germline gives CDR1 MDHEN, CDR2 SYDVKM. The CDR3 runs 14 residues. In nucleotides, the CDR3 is TGTGCCAGCAGTCCGACAGTAATCACCGGGGAGCTGTTTTTT. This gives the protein CASSPTVITGELFF.

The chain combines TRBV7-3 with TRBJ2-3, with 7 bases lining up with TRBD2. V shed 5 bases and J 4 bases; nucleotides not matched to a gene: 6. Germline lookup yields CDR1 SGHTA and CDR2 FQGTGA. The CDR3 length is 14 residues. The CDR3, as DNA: TGTGCCAGCAGCCAAGGAGGGAGGGCAGATACGCAGTATTTT. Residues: CASSQGGRADTQYF.